One T cell receptor (beta chain) is described in this entry. This clonotype was counted once. The antigen this receptor binds is unknown. No qualities accompany the bases; no much larger clone lies one base away. One read offers little support. Trimming leaves V shorter by 5 bases and J shorter by 2 bases, with the junction holding 9 bases beyond the gene matches. The CDR3 spans 16 residues, from the cysteine through the phenylalanine. Here the CDR3 DNA is all that survives: 48 bases in frame from base 1. Taken from the germline V gene (reference sequence), the CDR1 and CDR2 loops are SEHNR and FQNEAQ. Peripheral blood CD8+ and CD4+ T cells from healthy donors, Susac syndrome patients and multiple sclerosis patients were profiled by high-throughput TCR beta sequencing. The healthy donors served as controls matched for age and sex. Bulk CD8+ and CD4+ T cells were purified magnetically by negative isolation, whereas CD8+ TEMRA cells were enriched by FACS. Blood was collected in EDTA tubes and processed within 24 hours, with PBMCs isolated through density gradient centrifugation. PBMCs intended for TCR sequencing were cryopreserved in liquid nitrogen and thawed later in a water bath at 37 degrees C. The sorted or isolated CD4+, CD8+ and CD8+ TEMRA cells reached a purity of at least 90%.

RNA was extracted using the RNeasy kit, and about 0.45 to 1 microgram was reverse transcribed with random hexamers. The immunoSEQ multiplex PCR assay, which covers 54 Vbeta and 13 Jbeta segments, was used to amplify TCR beta CDR3 regions. PCR amplification bias was corrected using a synthetic template baseline for primer optimization and computational correction. In the authors' own workflow: Reads were annotated to V, D and J genes per IMGT and analyzed with immunoSEQ Analyzer, keeping only productive sequences. Clonality was calculated as one minus the Shannon entropy normalized by log2 of the number of productive unique sequences. For each patient and control, public and private clones were evaluated among the 100 most prevalent clones. Clones were defined as Susac-specific when absent from the healthy and MS cohorts, from fewer than 1,200 published viral clones and from other ImmuneACCESS disease sequences. Using fastp trimming at Q25 and MiXCR clonotype assembly, TCRdb reanalyzed the public sequencing data and kept in-frame beta chains. Each CDR3 protein gets just one entry, which takes the most common genes and DNA from the rows behind it. It is TCRdb's table, rather than the study itself, that gives the V and J calls and clone size. The sample yields tens of thousands of distinct CDR3 sequences; approximately 93% were counted once. Approximately 0.54% of the sample lies in the top ten.

This specimen belongs to a study of CD8 T cells in Susac syndrome (dated by TCRdb to the late 2010s). Regarding the research as a whole: Whether CD8+ T cell activation and differentiation in Susac syndrome was antigen driven was tested using repertoire sequencing. The clonality of the CD8+ T cell repertoire was compared across about 12 healthy donors, roughly 14 Susac syndrome patients and under 18 multiple sclerosis patients.

Broad study findings and their caveats: The TCR sequencing and HLA analysis was acknowledged to have included a relatively small number of individuals.

The rearranged segments are TRBV7-9 and TRBJ2-7; a stretch of 10 junction bases matches TRBD1. Sequencing was carried out using CD8+ T cells from PBMCs. This receptor was obtained from a human donor in good health. The nucleotides are TGTGCCAGCAGCCATTACCGGGACAGGGGTACCTACGAGCAGTACTTC. It codes for CASSHYRDRGTYEQYF.